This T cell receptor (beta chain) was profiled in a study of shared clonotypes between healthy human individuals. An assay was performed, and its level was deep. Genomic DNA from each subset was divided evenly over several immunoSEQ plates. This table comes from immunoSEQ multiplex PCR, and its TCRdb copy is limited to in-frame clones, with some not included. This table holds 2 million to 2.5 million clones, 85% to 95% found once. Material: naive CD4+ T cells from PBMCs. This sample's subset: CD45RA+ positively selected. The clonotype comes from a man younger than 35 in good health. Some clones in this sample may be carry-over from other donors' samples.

The CDR3 region is CASSPYRGVYNEQFF. CDR3 nucleotide sequence: TGTGCCAGCAGTCCGTACAGGGGGGTCTACAATGAGCAGTTCTTC. V gene TRBV28 combines with J gene TRBJ2-1; 8 bases line up with TRBD1. The germline CDR1 and CDR2 sequences are MDHEN and SYDVKM. This CDR3 contains 15 residues. V lost 5 bases, J lost 3 bases, and 6 bases stayed unmatched.